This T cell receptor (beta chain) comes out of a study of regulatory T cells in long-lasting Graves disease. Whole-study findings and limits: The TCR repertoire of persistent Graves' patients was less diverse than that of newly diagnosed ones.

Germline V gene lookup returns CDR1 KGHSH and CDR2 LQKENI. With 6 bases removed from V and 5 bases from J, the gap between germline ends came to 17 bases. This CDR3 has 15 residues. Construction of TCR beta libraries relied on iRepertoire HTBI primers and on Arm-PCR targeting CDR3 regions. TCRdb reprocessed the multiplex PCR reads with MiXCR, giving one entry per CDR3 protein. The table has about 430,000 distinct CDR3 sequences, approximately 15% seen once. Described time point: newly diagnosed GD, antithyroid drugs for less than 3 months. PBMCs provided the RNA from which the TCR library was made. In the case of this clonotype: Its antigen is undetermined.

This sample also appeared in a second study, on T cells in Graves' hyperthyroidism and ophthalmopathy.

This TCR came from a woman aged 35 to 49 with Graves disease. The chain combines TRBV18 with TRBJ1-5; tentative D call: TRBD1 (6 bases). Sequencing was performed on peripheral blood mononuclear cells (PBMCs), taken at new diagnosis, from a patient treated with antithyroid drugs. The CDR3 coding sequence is TGTGCCAGCTCGGACGCGACAGGTGGGGATCAGCCCCAGCATTTT. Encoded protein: CASSDATGGDQPQHF.